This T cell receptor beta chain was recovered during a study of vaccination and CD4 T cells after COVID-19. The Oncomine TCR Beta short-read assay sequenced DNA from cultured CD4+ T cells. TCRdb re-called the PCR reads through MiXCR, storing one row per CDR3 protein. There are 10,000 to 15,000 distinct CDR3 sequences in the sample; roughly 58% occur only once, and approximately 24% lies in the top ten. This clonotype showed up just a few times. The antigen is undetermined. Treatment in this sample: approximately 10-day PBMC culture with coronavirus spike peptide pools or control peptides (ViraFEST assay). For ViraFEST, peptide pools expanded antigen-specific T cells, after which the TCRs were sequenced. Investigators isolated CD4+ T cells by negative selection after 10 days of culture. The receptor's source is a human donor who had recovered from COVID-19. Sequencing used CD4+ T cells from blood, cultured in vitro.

The CDR3 reads CASRGVWLAGGNTGELFF. CDR3 bases: TGTGCCAGCAGAGGTGTATGGCTAGCGGGAGGGAACACCGGGGAGCTGTTTTTT. This sequence joins TRBV6-2 or TRBV6-3 and TRBJ2-2; 11 positions agree with TRBD2. This CDR3 has 18 residues. J gave up 1 base and V 6 bases, and 10 bases lay outside the gene matches. Germline CDR1 MNHEY, CDR2 SVGEGT.